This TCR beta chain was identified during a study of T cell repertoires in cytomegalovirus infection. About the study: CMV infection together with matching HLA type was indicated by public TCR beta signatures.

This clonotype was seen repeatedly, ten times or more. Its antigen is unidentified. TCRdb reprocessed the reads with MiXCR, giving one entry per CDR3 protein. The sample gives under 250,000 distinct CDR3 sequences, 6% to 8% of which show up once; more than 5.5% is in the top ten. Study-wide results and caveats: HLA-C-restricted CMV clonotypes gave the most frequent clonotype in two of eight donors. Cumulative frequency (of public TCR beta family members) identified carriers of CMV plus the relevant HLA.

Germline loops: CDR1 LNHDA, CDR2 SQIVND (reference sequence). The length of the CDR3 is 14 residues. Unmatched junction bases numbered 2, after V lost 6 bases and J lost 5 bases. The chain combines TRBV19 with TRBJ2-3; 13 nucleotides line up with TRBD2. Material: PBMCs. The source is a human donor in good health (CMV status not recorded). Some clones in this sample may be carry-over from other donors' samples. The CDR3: CASRWTSGGDTQYF. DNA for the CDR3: TGTGCCAGTAGATGGACTAGCGGGGGAGATACGCAGTATTTT.